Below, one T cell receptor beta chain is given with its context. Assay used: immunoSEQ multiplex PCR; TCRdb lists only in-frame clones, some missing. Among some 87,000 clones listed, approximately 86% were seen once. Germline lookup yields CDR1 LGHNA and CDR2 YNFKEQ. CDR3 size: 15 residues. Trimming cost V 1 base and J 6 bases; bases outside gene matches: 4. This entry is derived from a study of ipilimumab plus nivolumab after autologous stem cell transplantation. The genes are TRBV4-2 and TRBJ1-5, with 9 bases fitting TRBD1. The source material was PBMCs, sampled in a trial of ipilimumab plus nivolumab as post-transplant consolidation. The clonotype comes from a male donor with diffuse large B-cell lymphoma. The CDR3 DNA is TGTGCCAGCAGCCAAGGGGGGGACAGGGTTCAGCCCCAGCATTTT. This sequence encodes CASSQGGDRVQPQHF.